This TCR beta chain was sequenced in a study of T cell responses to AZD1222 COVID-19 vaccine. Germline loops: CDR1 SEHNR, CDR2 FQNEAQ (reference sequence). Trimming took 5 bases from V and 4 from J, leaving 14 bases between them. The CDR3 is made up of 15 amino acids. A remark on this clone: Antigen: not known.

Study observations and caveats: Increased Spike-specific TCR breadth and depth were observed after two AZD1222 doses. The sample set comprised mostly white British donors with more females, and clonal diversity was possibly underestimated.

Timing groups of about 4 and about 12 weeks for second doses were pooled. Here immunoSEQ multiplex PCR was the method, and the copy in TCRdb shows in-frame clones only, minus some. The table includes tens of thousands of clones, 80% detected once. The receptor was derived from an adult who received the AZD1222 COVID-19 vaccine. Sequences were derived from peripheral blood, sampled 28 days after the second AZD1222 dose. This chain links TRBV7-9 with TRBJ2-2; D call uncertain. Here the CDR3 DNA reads TGTGCCAGCAGCCCCAAAAACCGTGGCACCGGGGAGCTGTTTTTT. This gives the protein CASSPKNRGTGELFF. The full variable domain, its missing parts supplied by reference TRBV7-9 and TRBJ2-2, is DTGVSQNPRHKITKRGQNVTFRCDPISEHNRLYWYRQTLGQGPEFLTYFQNEAQLEKSRLLSDRFSAERPKGSFSTLEIQRTEQGDSAMYLCASSPKNRGTGELFFGEGSRLTVL.